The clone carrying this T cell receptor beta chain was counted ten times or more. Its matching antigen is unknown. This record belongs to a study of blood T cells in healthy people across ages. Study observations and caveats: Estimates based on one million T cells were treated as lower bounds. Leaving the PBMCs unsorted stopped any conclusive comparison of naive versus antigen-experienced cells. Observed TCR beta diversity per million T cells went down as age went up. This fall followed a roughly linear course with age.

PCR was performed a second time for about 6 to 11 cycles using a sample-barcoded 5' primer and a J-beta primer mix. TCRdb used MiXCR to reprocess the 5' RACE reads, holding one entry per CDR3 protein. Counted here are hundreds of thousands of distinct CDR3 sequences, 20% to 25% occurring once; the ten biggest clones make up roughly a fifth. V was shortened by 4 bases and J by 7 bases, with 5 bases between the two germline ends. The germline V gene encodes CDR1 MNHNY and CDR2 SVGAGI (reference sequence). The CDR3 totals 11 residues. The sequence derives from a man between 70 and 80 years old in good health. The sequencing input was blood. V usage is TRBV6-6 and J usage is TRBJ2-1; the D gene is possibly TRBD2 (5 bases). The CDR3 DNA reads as TGTGCCAGCAGTTCGGGGAATGAGCAGTTCTTC. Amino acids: CASSSGNEQFF.